This entry concerns a single T cell receptor (beta chain). The sample has other DNA sequences that encode this CDR3 too. The sample belongs to a study of blood T cell repertoires in COVID-19. Study in general: In each case, the material was cDNA or gDNA derived from T cells, B-cell-depleted T cells, or PBMCs.

The CDR3 has 18 residues. Per the study methods: Estimates of nucleated cell counts were drawn from the amplification of reference gene primers. The method was immunoSEQ multiplex PCR; TCRdb's version includes in-frame clones alone and lacks a portion of them. The V and J calls and clone size come from that table; D and trimming were worked out from the DNA. The data hold approximately 70,000 clones, with around 76% observed a single time. The chain recombines TRBV21-1 with TRBJ2-7; TRBD2 reflects the table's D call only, with no check against the DNA. TRBV21-1 is designated a pseudogene. The material sequenced was peripheral blood. This clonotype was obtained from a woman of 80 years or more with acute or convalescent COVID-19. The CDR3, as DNA: TGTGCCAGCAGCAACGATACTAGCGGGAGGACGAACTCCTACGAGCAGTACTTC. This codes for CASSNDTSGRTNSYEQYF.